Listed below are T cell receptor beta chains from one sample, sequenced in a study of blood T cell repertoires in COVID-19. TCRdb's table, derived via immunoSEQ multiplex PCR, lists solely in-frame clones and lacks some. The sample lists 200,000 to 250,000 clones, more than 75% seen once, with 7.5% to 9.5% in the top ten. The sample comprised peripheral blood. The receptors were gathered from an elderly woman with COVID-19, enrolled during active disease. Each CDR3 is given with its conserved first and last residue. The D gene is left open where the match is weak. Only some rows state a clone size, as once, few, many or a class for expanded clones.

>TRBJ1-4|NA|TRBD1|TRBV18
TGTGCCAGCTCACTATCCTTGGGACAGCATGAAAAACTGTTTTTT
CASSLSLGQHEKLFF
>TRBJ1-6|few|NA|TRBV6-5
TGTGCCAGCAGTTACTCGTCGGGGAAACTCCACTTT
CASSYSSGKLHF
>TRBJ1-3|NA|TRBD1|TRBV6-1
TGTGCCAGCAGTGCCTCGGACAGGGGGTCCGGAAACACCATATATTTT
CASSASDRGSGNTIYF
>TRBJ1-2|NA|TRBD1|TRBV3-1/TRBV3-2
TGTGCCAGCAGCCAAAAGGGGGCCCATGGCTACACCTTC
CASSQKGAHGYTF
>TRBJ2-1|NA|NA|TRBV3-1/TRBV3-2
TGTGCCAGCAGCCAAGAAAGAGATAATGAGCAGTTCTTC
CASSQERDNEQFF
>TRBJ2-2|NA|TRBD1|TRBV19
TGTGCCAGTAGTATAGGGACAGGCAACGGGGAGCTGTTTTTT
CASSIGTGNGELFF
>TRBJ1-2|NA|NA|TRBV11-2
TGTGCCAGCAGCTTAGGCAGTTTGAACTATGGCTACACCTTC
CASSLGSLNYGYTF
>TRBJ1-4|NA|NA|TRBV30
TGTGCCTGGTCTACAGGGAGCTCAGAAAAACTGTTTTTT
CAWSTGSSEKLFF
>TRBJ1-1|NA|TRBD1|TRBV7-8
TGTGCCAGCAGCGCGAGACAGGGTGTTGGGAACACTGAAGCTTTCTTT
CASSARQGVGNTEAFF
>TRBJ1-2|NA|TRBD1|TRBV18
TGTGCCAGCTCACCACCGGACGGGACAGGGGGCTATGGCTACACCTTC
CASSPPDGTGGYGYTF
>TRBJ1-1|NA|NA|TRBV18
TGTGCCAGCTCACCAACGAGGACAGACGAGAACACTGAAGCTTTCTTT
CASSPTRTDENTEAFF
>TRBJ2-7|once|NA|TRBV2
TGTGCCAGCAGAGTGACTTCCTACGAGCAGTACTTC
CASRVTSYEQYF
>TRBJ1-1|NA|NA|TRBV27
TGTGCCAGCAGTTCCAGCGGGACAGAAGCTTTCTTT
CASSSSGTEAFF
>TRBJ2-1|NA|NA|TRBV3-1/TRBV3-2
TGTGCCAGCAGCCAATCCACCCTAGATGAGCAGTTCTTC
CASSQSTLDEQFF
>TRBJ1-5|NA|TRBD1|TRBV5-1
TGCGCCAGCAGCAAAGTGACAGGGGTGTATCAGCCCCAGCATTTT
CASSKVTGVYQPQHF
>TRBJ2-2|NA|NA|TRBV2
TGTGCCGGAAGAGGGGGGGTCGACACCGGGGAGCTGTTTTTT
CAGRGGVDTGELFF
>TRBJ1-2|NA|NA|TRBV30
TGTGCCTGGAGTGCAGGGGAATATGGCTACACCTTC
CAWSAGEYGYTF
>TRBJ2-3|once|NA|TRBV7-2
TGTGCCAGCAGCGTACAGCTTAGCACAGATACGCAGTATTTT
CASSVQLSTDTQYF
>TRBJ2-1|NA|TRBD2|TRBV5-4
TGTGCCAGCGGTGTTAGCGGGGGAGTTTACAATGAGCAGTTCTTC
CASGVSGGVYNEQFF
>TRBJ2-1|once|TRBD2|TRBV6-5
TGTGCCAGCAGCCCCCCGGGGGGGCGGAACAATGAGCAGTTCTTC
CASSPPGGRNNEQFF
>TRBJ2-3|NA|NA|TRBV3-1/TRBV3-2
TGTGCCAGCAGCCAAGGCGGCCGTCCTAGCACAGATACGCAGTATTTT
CASSQGGRPSTDTQYF
>TRBJ1-3|NA|TRBD1|TRBV9
TGTGCCAGCAGCTGGCGGACAGGGCCTGGAAACACCATATATTTT
CASSWRTGPGNTIYF
>TRBJ2-7|NA|TRBD2|TRBV27
TGTGCCAGCAGTTTCGCGGGACTAGCGGGAGGCGGGGAGCAGTACTTC
CASSFAGLAGGGEQYF
>TRBJ2-5|NA|TRBD2|TRBV5-1
TGCGCCAGCAAGAGGACTAGCGGGATCCAAGAGACCCAGTACTTC
CASKRTSGIQETQYF
>TRBJ1-1|medium-sized|TRBD1|TRBV4-1
TGCGCCAGCAGCCAAGCCGGGACAGTAGTGAACACTGAAGCTTTCTTT
CASSQAGTVVNTEAFF
>TRBJ2-2|NA|TRBD2|TRBV11-3
TGTGCCAGCAGCTCAGGCGGGAGGGAAACCGGGGAGCTGTTTTTT
CASSSGGRETGELFF
>TRBJ1-5|NA|TRBD1|TRBV6-5
TGTGCCAGCCGCGGACAGGGCGATCAGCCCCAGCATTTT
CASRGQGDQPQHF
>TRBJ1-1|NA|TRBD1|TRBV6-5
TGTGCCAGCAGTCCCCCAGGGGGGACTGAAGCTTTCTTT
CASSPPGGTEAFF
>TRBJ2-7|NA|NA|TRBV7-2
TGTGCCAGCAGCTCCTCAGGATGGTGGTCTTACGAGCAGTACTTC
CASSSSGWWSYEQYF
>TRBJ2-1|NA|NA|TRBV5-1
TGCGCCAGCAGCGCGGGGACAGCTAACAATGAGCAGTTCTTC
CASSAGTANNEQFF
>TRBJ2-1|once|TRBD2|TRBV30
TGTGCCTGGAGAAGCGGGGTCTACAATGAGCAGTTCTTC
CAWRSGVYNEQFF
>TRBJ1-5|NA|NA|TRBV6-6
TGTGCCAGCAGCCAGGACTGGGGAGGCAATCAGCCCCAGCATTTT
CASSQDWGGNQPQHF
>TRBJ2-7|NA|TRBD2|TRBV5-1
TGCGCCAGCAGAAGACTAGCGGAGCGCTCCTACGAGCAGTACTTC
CASRRLAERSYEQYF
>TRBJ1-6|NA|TRBD1|TRBV5-6
TGTGCCAGCAGCTTACGACAGGGGCGAAATTCACCCCTCCACTTT
CASSLRQGRNSPLHF
>TRBJ2-1|NA|TRBD2|TRBV5-1
TGCGCCAGCAGCTTGGATTTGCCTAGCGGCAATGAGCAGTTCTTC
CASSLDLPSGNEQFF
>TRBJ2-1|NA|NA|TRBV6-5
TGTGCCAGCAGGCTTCGTGGGAGGTTCAGCAATGAGCAGTTCTTC
CASRLRGRFSNEQFF
>TRBJ2-6|NA|NA|TRBV7-2
TGTGCCAGCAGCATTACCACAGGGATTGGGGCCAACGTCCTGACTTTC
CASSITTGIGANVLTF
>TRBJ1-3|NA|NA|TRBV28
TGTGCCAGCAGTCCCCCCCAGAACTCTGGAAACACCATATATTTT
CASSPPQNSGNTIYF
>TRBJ1-2|NA|NA|TRBV19
TGTGCCAGTAGTTCCAGGGGTGTCGATGGCTACACCTTC
CASSSRGVDGYTF
>TRBJ2-7|NA|NA|TRBV7-3
TGTGCCAGCAGCCCGGGCGGGACCGGGGACGAGCAGTACTTC
CASSPGGTGDEQYF
>TRBJ1-3|NA|NA|TRBV7-8
TGTGCCAGCAGCTTAGTGGCTGTCTCTGGAAACACCATATATTTT
CASSLVAVSGNTIYF
>TRBJ1-4|NA|TRBD1|TRBV4-1
TGCGCCAGCAGCCAAGAGGGAACAGGGGTTAATGAAAAACTGTTTTTT
CASSQEGTGVNEKLFF
>TRBJ1-5|NA|NA|TRBV3-1/TRBV3-2
TGTGCCAGCAGCTTCGACGGGGGGCCCCAGCATTTT
CASSFDGGPQHF
>TRBJ1-6|NA|NA|TRBV9
TGTGCCAGCAGCGCAAATGAACAGGGTTATAATTCACCCCTCCACTTT
CASSANEQGYNSPLHF
>TRBJ2-3|NA|TRBD2|TRBV7-3
TGTGCCAGCAGCCGACTAGCGGGAGTGGGGACGCAGTATTTT
CASSRLAGVGTQYF